A single sample is the source of the 22 T cell receptor beta chains below, sequenced in a study of blood T cells in healthy people across ages. A J-beta primer mix and a sample-barcoded 5' primer were used in a second PCR of roughly 6 to 11 cycles. Using its own MiXCR run on the 5' RACE reads, TCRdb lists one record per CDR3 protein. The sample consists of fewer than 800,000 distinct CDR3 sequences, 20% to 25% of them appearing once. These data were also filed under a second study, of T cells of mothers and their children.

Sequencing was done on a sample of blood. The receptor set was obtained from a boy younger than 18 in good health.

The genes are TRBV4-2 and TRBJ2-5, with 9 bases identical to TRBD2. With 0 bases clipped from V and 1 base from J, the junction kept 3 bases outside the gene matches. Germline CDR1 and CDR2: LGHNA and YNFKEQ. The CDR3 length is 16 residues. The CDR3 is CASSQDQAGGQETQYF. In DNA, the CDR3 is TGTGCCAGCAGCCAAGATCAAGCGGGGGGCCAAGAGACCCAGTACTTC.

Only a few counts were recorded for this clonotype. The chain has TRBV5-1 and TRBJ2-1, with 7 bases fitting TRBD2. This CDR3 region has 14 residues. CDR1 and CDR2 (germline): SGHRS, YFSETQ. V was pared by 7 bases and J by 0 bases, with 4 bases of the junction left unmatched. CDR3 protein: CASHSGISYNEQFF. CDR3 in DNA: TGCGCCAGCCACAGCGGGATCTCCTACAATGAGCAGTTCTTC.

This clonotype came up a few times. The rearrangement joins TRBV12-5 to TRBJ2-2; D call uncertain. From germline, CDR1 is LGHNT and CDR2 FRNRAP. The CDR3 consists of 11 residues. Trimming pared 3 bases from V and 9 bases from J, leaving 5 bases between. This CDR3 is CASGFPRELFF. DNA for the CDR3: TGTGCTAGTGGTTTTCCGAGGGAGCTGTTTTTT.

The rearrangement uses TRBV3-1 and TRBJ2-7; D may be TRBD1 or TRBD2 (5 bases each). Germline V gene lookup returns CDR1 LGHDT and CDR2 YNNKEL (reference sequence). There are 16 residues in the CDR3. V lost 0 bases and J lost 2, with 14 bases in between. CDR3 loop: CASSQDGGELTYEQYF. CDR3 in DNA: TGTGCCAGCAGCCAAGATGGGGGAGAGCTAACCTACGAGCAGTACTTC.

CDR3 loop: CASSPNPGPETQYF. The CDR3 nucleotides read TGTGCCAGCAGCCCAAATCCAGGGCCGGAGACCCAGTACTTC. The chain recombines TRBV3-1 with TRBJ2-5; possible D gene TRBD1, 5 bases. Deletions cut 4 bases from V and 5 bases from J, with 14 bases between. Germline-derived CDR1 and CDR2 are LGHDT and YNNKEL (reference sequence). The CDR3 length is 14 residues.

This clonotype has a handful of counts. The gene calls are TRBV20-1 and TRBJ2-5; D is ambiguous. Germline V gene sequence: CDR1 DFQATT, CDR2 SNEGSKA (reference sequence). Trimming took off 7 bases at V and 1 base at J, with 7 bases between the two ends. This CDR3 contains 11 residues. CDR3 in DNA: TGCAGTGTGTGGGCCCAAGAGACCCAGTACTTC. It encodes CSVWAQETQYF.

The chain links TRBV7-2 to TRBJ1-5; 7 nucleotides match TRBD1. The J segment lost 4 bases and the V segment lost 2 bases, leaving 5 bases of the junction unmatched. The V gene's germline CDR1 is SGHTA and CDR2 FQGNSA. The CDR3 has 15 amino acids. The CDR3 coding sequence is TGTGCCAGCAGCTTACAGGCAGGGGGGAATCAGCCCCAGCATTTT. Translating gives CASSLQAGGNQPQHF.

This clonotype was seen a few times. The rearrangement uses TRBV7-9 and TRBJ2-5, with 8 bases identical to TRBD2. V trimming: 5 bases; J trimming: 3 bases; junction bases outside the gene matches: 2. Germline values: CDR1 SEHNR, CDR2 FQNEAQ (reference sequence). There are 13 residues in the CDR3. The CDR3: CASSPLAEETQYF. The CDR3 coding sequence is TGTGCCAGCAGCCCACTAGCGGAAGAGACCCAGTACTTC.

The rearrangement uses TRBV6-1 and TRBJ2-1; no firm D call. In germline, CDR1 is MNHNS, CDR2 SASEGT. The CDR3 sequence is 16 residues long. The germline V and J ends were trimmed by 6 bases and 4 bases, with 19 bases remaining between them. The CDR3, as DNA: TGTGCCAGCAGGGTTGGTAGCCTATTGGGTTACAATGAGCAGTTCTTC. This codes for CASRVGSLLGYNEQFF.

In this sample, this clonotype turned up a few times. Written as DNA, the CDR3 is TGCGCCAGCAGGGAGATGGTCTACAATGAGCAGTTCTTC. Its protein is CASREMVYNEQFF. This sequence joins TRBV10-2 and TRBJ2-1; D gene uncertain. Germline V gene lookup returns CDR1 WSHSY and CDR2 SAAADI. The CDR3 length is 13 residues. V lost 6 bases, J lost 3 bases, and 9 bases lay in between.

V and J are TRBV11-2 and TRBJ1-1; D is unclear. V was clipped by 4 bases and J by 1 base, with 19 bases between them. This CDR3 spans 17 amino acids. Germline CDR1 and CDR2: SGHAT and FQNNGV. Written as DNA, the CDR3 is TGTGCCAGCAGCTCACACCCCCCGTGGGGAGGGAACACTGAAGCTTTCTTT. This gives the protein CASSSHPPWGGNTEAFF.

V gene TRBV20-1 combines with J gene TRBJ2-5; possibly TRBD2 for D (7 bases). The germline V and J ends were trimmed by 1 base and 5 bases, with 14 bases remaining between them. CDR1 is DFQATT, CDR2 SNEGSKA, per germline (reference sequence). The CDR3 length is 14 residues. The CDR3 DNA follows: TGCAGTGCTAGAGCCAGGAGGGGGGGGGAGACCCAGTACTTC. Its translation: CSARARRGGETQYF.

This sequence joins TRBV29-1 and TRBJ2-5; 7 bases are shared with TRBD1. The CDR3 length is 15 residues. The germline V gene has CDR1 SQVTM and CDR2 ANQGSEA. V was pared by 2 bases and J by 2 bases, with 8 bases of the junction left unmatched. In nucleotides, the CDR3 is TGCAGCGTTGAAAGGTTTGGCAGGGGGCAAGAGACCCAGTACTTC. Amino acid sequence: CSVERFGRGQETQYF.

This clonotype was observed once. The V gene is TRBV7-9, the J gene TRBJ2-7; TRBD2 agrees at 9 bases. Germline CDR1 SEHNR, CDR2 FQNEAQ (reference sequence). The length of the CDR3 is 17 residues. J lost 6 bases, V lost 1 base, and 13 bases had no gene match. For the CDR3, the DNA is TGTGCCAGCAGCTTAGGCCCGGTGCTAGCGGGAAGACGCGAGCAGTACTTC. It specifies CASSLGPVLAGRREQYF.

The chain recombines TRBV10-3 with TRBJ1-4; no definite D call. The V gene lost 0 bases and the J gene lost 8 bases, with 4 bases spanning the gap. Looked up from germline, CDR1 is ENHRY and CDR2 is SYGVKD. This CDR3 is built from 12 residues. DNA of the CDR3: TGTGCCATCAGTGAGTCCCCAGAAAAACTGTTTTTT. It specifies CAISESPEKLFF.

This clonotype was observed a few times. The rearrangement joins TRBV10-2 to TRBJ2-4; D not resolved. Germline values: CDR1 WSHSY, CDR2 SAAADI. V lost 8 bases and J lost 1, with 9 bases in between. The CDR3 length is 13 residues. The CDR3, as DNA: TGCGCCAGCGGCTTGGGGGCCAAAAACATTCAGTACTTC. It encodes CASGLGAKNIQYF.

In its sample, this clonotype was seen once. The chain couples TRBV6-4 to TRBJ1-2, with TRBD1 as a possible D gene (6 bases). The CDR3 is made up of 13 amino acids. The germline gives CDR1 MRHNA, CDR2 SNTAGT. V lost 2 bases, J lost 8 bases, and 12 bases lay in between. CDR3 in amino acids: CASSDQGQGGYTF. Written as DNA, the CDR3 is TGTGCCAGCAGTGACCAGGGACAAGGCGGCTACACCTTC.

This clonotype came up a few times. The CDR3 spells CASSQGEYNEQFF. The CDR3 DNA reads as TGCGCCAGCAGCCAGGGGGAGTACAATGAGCAGTTCTTC. This chain links TRBV5-1 with TRBJ2-1, with 7 nucleotides matching TRBD1. Germline CDR1 and CDR2: SGHRS and YFSETQ. The CDR3 covers 13 residues. V shed 4 bases and J 4 bases; nucleotides not matched to a gene: 2.

This CDR3 is CSARELLLAGAPWEQFF. CDR3 nucleotides: TGCAGTGCTAGAGAGTTACTACTAGCGGGGGCCCCATGGGAGCAGTTCTTC. The chain employs TRBV20-1 and TRBJ2-1, with 11 bases fitting TRBD2. Germline lookup yields CDR1 DFQATT and CDR2 SNEGSKA (reference sequence). V shed 0 bases, J shed 10 bases, and the junction held 14 bases outside the gene matches. This CDR3 comprises 17 residues.

This clonotype has a handful of counts. J is TRBJ2-1 and V is TRBV2; perhaps D is TRBD1 or TRBD2 (5 bases each). Germline assignment: CDR1 SNHLY and CDR2 FYNNEI. The CDR3 is 11 residues long. The V end lost 6 bases, the J end lost 12 bases, and 12 bases lay between the germline ends. The CDR3 region is CASSWDERQFF. The CDR3 coding sequence is TGTGCCAGCAGCTGGGACGAGCGGCAGTTCTTC.

The rearrangement uses TRBV29-1 and TRBJ1-2; 7 bases align to TRBD1. The junction had 13 bases not matched to a gene; V was cut back by 4 bases and J by 2 bases. The CDR3 sequence is 16 residues long. Per germline, CDR1 SQVTM and CDR2 ANQGSEA. CDR3 sequence: CSVVEGGGQINYGYTF. The CDR3 nucleotides are TGCAGCGTTGTAGAGGGTGGGGGACAGATCAACTATGGCTACACCTTC.

This sequence joins TRBV4-2 and TRBJ2-1; D is uncertain. CDR3 size: 15 residues. Germline CDR1 is LGHNA and CDR2 is YNFKEQ. Trimming pared 1 base from V and 1 base from J, leaving 8 bases between. The CDR3 DNA sequence: TGTGCCAGCAGCCAAGGTGGAGAATCCTACAATGAGCAGTTCTTC. The encoded protein is CASSQGGESYNEQFF.